What follows is one T cell receptor beta chain and its context. Its specificity is not known. Sequenced by immunoSEQ multiplex PCR; TCRdb stores in-frame clones only, minus some. The data hold tens of thousands of clones, with less than 90% observed a single time. Germline V gene sequence: CDR1 MNHEY, CDR2 SVGAGI. The CDR3 totals 13 residues. Trimming removed 10 bases from V and 1 base from J, with 13 bases in between. This sample was included in a study of T cell responses to AZD1222 COVID-19 vaccine. Study results and caveats: Recipients of AZD1222 seropositive at baseline numbered only six or seven.

The gene calls are TRBV6-5 and TRBJ2-5; D gene ambiguous. Sequenced material: peripheral blood, taken on day 0 of AZD1222 vaccination. The origin of this receptor is an adult in good health. The CDR3: CATRPPVQETQYF. The CDR3, as DNA: TGTGCCACCAGACCCCCAGTCCAAGAGACCCAGTACTTC.